This T cell receptor (beta chain) was recorded in a study of T cell responses to AZD1222 COVID-19 vaccine. Study details: Pooled together were second doses at about 4 or about 12 weeks.

As to this clone: Antigen unknown.

Data came from immunoSEQ multiplex PCR; TCRdb stores just in-frame clones and leaves some out. The table lists more than 140,000 clones, approximately 88% of them singletons. Study outcomes and limitations: Reportedly, close to half of spike-specific TCRs are directed against unmutated variant regions. Clonal diversity was possibly underestimated, and white British individuals and females predominated among donors. Only five to seven AZD1222 recipients were seropositive at baseline.

Germline CDR1 and CDR2: SGHRS and YFSETQ. The CDR3 runs 17 residues. The V gene lost 0 bases and the J gene lost 0 bases, with 13 bases spanning the gap. The sequencing used peripheral blood, collected on day 0 of AZD1222 vaccination. The source of this sequence is an adult in good health. J is TRBJ2-1 and V is TRBV5-1; D ambiguous. The CDR3 nucleotides read TGCGCCAGCAGCTTGGCCGGAAGGGCGAGCTCCTACAATGAGCAGTTCTTC. Its translation is CASSLAGRASSYNEQFF.